This entry describes one T cell receptor (beta chain). The sample originates from a study of regulatory T cells in long-lasting Graves disease. Time point specified: persistent/refractory GD, antithyroid drugs over 5 years with positive TRAb. PBMCs provided the RNA from which the TCR library was made. Construction of TCR beta libraries relied on iRepertoire HTBI primers and on Arm-PCR targeting CDR3 regions. MiXCR was run by TCRdb on the multiplex PCR reads, yielding one entry per CDR3 protein. The table shows approximately 470,000 distinct CDR3 sequences, with less than 25% occurring only once. Trimming removed 2 bases from V and 7 bases from J, with 15 bases in between. The CDR3 sequence is 14 residues long. The germline gives CDR1 GTSNPN, CDR2 SVGIG (reference sequence).

This TCR came from a female donor with Graves disease. V and J are TRBV30 and TRBJ1-5, with D perhaps matching TRBD1 (6 bases). The sequences come from peripheral blood mononuclear cells (PBMCs), collected when the disease was refractory, from a patient treated with antithyroid drugs. The CDR3 region is CAWSSGAGEQPQHF. The CDR3 DNA follows: TGTGCCTGGAGTTCCGGGGCAGGGGAACAGCCCCAGCATTTT.